What follows are 24 T cell receptor beta chains derived from one specimen sequenced in a study of T-cell reconstitution after alpha-beta-depleted transplantation in children. TCRbeta library construction was performed incorporating unique molecular identifiers. TCRdb fed the PCR reads into MiXCR, producing one record per CDR3 protein. Of about 580,000 distinct CDR3 sequences detected, 23% appear once; the ten largest clones hold over 12%. The specimen was PBMCs, mostly from graft donor cells, collected 360 days after TCRalphabeta/CD19-depleted stem cell transplant. The origin of the receptors is a boy under two years old who had a stem cell transplant for acute myeloid leukemia, so the T cells may come from the graft donor.

The rearrangement links TRBV20-1 to TRBJ2-2; possible D gene TRBD1, 6 bases. CDR1 is DFQATT and CDR2 is SNEGSKA in the germline V gene (reference sequence). The CDR3 is made up of 13 amino acids. Trimming removed 5 bases from V and 4 bases from J, with 11 bases in between. For the CDR3, the DNA is TGCAGTGCTCGCAGGGGAAGCACCGGGGAGCTGTTTTTT. It codes for CSARRGSTGELFF.

This clonotype was recorded a few times. The J gene is TRBJ2-1, the V gene TRBV20-1; the D gene could be TRBD1 or TRBD2 (6 bases each). Trimming took off 0 bases at V and 5 bases at J, with 17 bases between the two ends. Germline V gene data show CDR1 as DFQATT and CDR2 as SNEGSKA (reference sequence). The CDR3 loop spans 16 amino acids. This CDR3 reads CSARDEGDSRHNEQFF. Written as DNA, the CDR3 is TGCAGTGCTAGAGACGAGGGGGACTCCCGGCACAATGAGCAGTTCTTC.

This clonotype has just a few counts. J is TRBJ2-5 and V is TRBV6-5; a weak D match, TRBD1 (6 bases). Germline loops: CDR1 MNHEY, CDR2 SVGAGI. Deletions cut 0 bases from V and 5 bases from J, with 10 bases between. The CDR3 runs to 14 residues. The chain's CDR3 is CASSYSSGAETQYF. As DNA, the CDR3 is TGTGCCAGCAGTTACTCCTCAGGGGCCGAGACCCAGTACTTC.

The chain has TRBV5-6 and TRBJ2-5; no firm D call. This CDR3 region has 13 residues. The V end lost 0 bases, the J end lost 5 bases, and 8 bases lay between the germline ends. CDR1 and CDR2 from the germline V gene are SGHDT and YYEEEE. In DNA form, the CDR3 reads TGTGCCAGCAGCTTGGCCGTTCTCGAGACCCAGTACTTC. This codes for CASSLAVLETQYF.

The table lists this clonotype with a count of one. The chain recombines TRBV20-1 with TRBJ2-7; 10 bases are a match to TRBD1. The germline CDR1 and CDR2 sequences are DFQATT and SNEGSKA (reference sequence). The CDR3 consists of 20 residues. The V and J ends lost 3 bases and 4 bases, in that order; junction bases with no gene match: 24. The CDR3 sequence: CSARIGIEDRGLVNGYEQYF. The CDR3 DNA reads TGCAGTGCTAGGATAGGAATCGAGGACAGGGGGTTAGTTAATGGATACGAGCAGTACTTC.

This clonotype has only a few counts. This rearrangement joins TRBV12-3 or TRBV12-4 to TRBJ2-1; 7 bases map to TRBD2. The CDR3 has 17 amino acids. V was pared by 2 bases and J by 0 bases, with 7 bases of the junction left unmatched. CDR3 bases: TGTGCCAGCAGTTTACCTCTAGCGGCTATCTCCTACAATGAGCAGTTCTTC. It specifies CASSLPLAAISYNEQFF.

This clonotype has at least ten counts. The chain uses TRBV20-1 and TRBJ2-1, with 7 bases lining up with TRBD1. Germline V gene lookup returns CDR1 DFQATT and CDR2 SNEGSKA (reference sequence). CDR3 length: 14 amino acids. V dropped 6 bases and J dropped 3; count of bases not matched to a gene: 8. As DNA, the CDR3 is TGCAGTGCGCCTACAGGGGCCGGCTACAATGAGCAGTTCTTC. It translates to CSAPTGAGYNEQFF.

The gene calls are TRBV18 and TRBJ2-1, with no clear D. The CDR3 is 13 amino acids. V was cut by 4 bases and J by 5 bases, with 9 bases left in between. CDR1 KGHSH and CDR2 LQKENI come from the germline V gene. In DNA, the CDR3 is TGTGCCAGCTCACGCCCTTTGGACAATGAGCAGTTCTTC. Its translation: CASSRPLDNEQFF.

V usage is TRBV5-6 and J usage is TRBJ1-3; TRBD1 is a possible D gene (6 bases). V gave up 7 bases and J gave up 4 bases, with 15 bases separating them. This CDR3 has 14 residues. CDR1 is SGHDT and CDR2 is YYEEEE in the germline V gene. The CDR3 loop reads CASYRRGHGNTIYF. CDR3 nucleotides: TGTGCCAGCTACCGTCGGGGGCACGGAAACACCATATATTTT.

The chain is built from TRBV12-5 and TRBJ2-1, with D maybe TRBD2 (7 bases). The CDR3 contains 16 residues. In germline, CDR1 is LGHNT, CDR2 FRNRAP. Trimming shortened V by 3 bases and J by 3 bases, and 15 bases separated the two germline ends. As DNA, the CDR3 is TGTGCTAGTGGTTTATGGGGGGGGGCCGACTACAATGAGCAGTTCTTC. This translates into CASGLWGGADYNEQFF.

This clonotype was picked up a small number of times. V usage is TRBV18 and J usage is TRBJ1-6, with a tentative D call TRBD1 (5 bases). Deletions cut 4 bases from V and 6 bases from J, with 13 bases between. Per germline, CDR1 KGHSH and CDR2 LQKENI. The CDR3 loop spans 15 amino acids. CDR3 bases: TGTGCCAGCTCACGCACTCGGGACGGTAATTCACCCCTCCACTTT. Its translation is CASSRTRDGNSPLHF. The full variable domain, in which reference TRBV18 and TRBJ1-6 provide the parts outside the CDR3, is NAGVMQNPRHLVRRRGQEARLRCSPMKGHSHVYWYRQLPEEGLKFMVYLQKENIIDESGMPKERFSAEFPKEGPSILRIQQVVRGDSAAYFCASSRTRDGNSPLHFGNGTRLTVT.

The chain couples TRBV21-1 to TRBJ2-5; the table's TRBD1 call for D was not verified on the DNA. TRBV21-1 is given as a pseudogene. The CDR3 runs to 14 residues. The CDR3 region is CASSSYRTQETQYF. As DNA, the CDR3 is TGTGCCAGCAGCAGTTACAGGACTCAAGAGACCCAGTACTTC.

This chain connects TRBV20-1 to TRBJ1-6; 9 nucleotides match TRBD1. This CDR3 has 13 amino acids. The trim removed 5 bases at V and 9 bases at J, leaving 5 bases unmatched. Germline V lookup: CDR1 DFQATT, CDR2 SNEGSKA (reference sequence). The CDR3 DNA sequence: TGCAGTGCTGGACGACAGGGGGGTTCACCCCTCCACTTT. This sequence encodes CSAGRQGGSPLHF.

This clonotype has a count of ten or more. The chain recombines TRBV6-5 with TRBJ1-1; no clear D. V was cut by 6 bases and J by 1 base, with 12 bases left in between. This CDR3 has 14 amino acids. Germline CDR1 and CDR2: MNHEY and SVGAGI. The CDR3 here is CASSTDLRNTEAFF. Written as DNA, the CDR3 is TGTGCCAGCAGCACCGACCTCAGGAACACTGAAGCTTTCTTT.

The rearrangement uses TRBV28 and TRBJ2-1, with TRBD1 matching 12 bases. Germline V CDR1 and CDR2: MDHEN, SYDVKM. This CDR3 has 15 residues. With V trimmed by 8 bases and J by 9 bases, 11 bases remained unmatched. CDR3 loop: CASGKAGTGGGEQFF. DNA for the CDR3: TGTGCCAGCGGGAAGGCCGGGACAGGGGGCGGTGAGCAGTTCTTC.

The table lists this clonotype with many counts. This chain connects TRBV15 to TRBJ1-4; D gene unclear. CDR1 LNHNV and CDR2 YYDKDF come from the germline V gene (reference sequence). The CDR3 consists of 15 residues. V gave up 0 bases and J gave up 6 bases, with 11 bases separating them. The CDR3: CATSRDTGIDEKLFF. DNA of the CDR3: TGTGCCACCAGCAGAGATACGGGTATCGATGAAAAACTGTTTTTT.

This rearrangement joins TRBV11-2 to TRBJ2-5; the match to TRBD2 covers 9 bases. The CDR3 length is 19 residues. V trimming: 3 bases; J trimming: 2 bases; junction bases outside the gene matches: 16. CDR1 is SGHAT and CDR2 is FQNNGV in the germline V gene. CDR3 DNA sequence: TGTGCCAGCAGCTTTCTGGGCGGGAGGGCTAGCGGGGATCAAGAGACCCAGTACTTC. This sequence encodes CASSFLGGRASGDQETQYF.

V is TRBV28 and J is TRBJ2-7, with D possibly being TRBD1 (5 bases). CDR3 length: 13 residues. The V gene lost 5 bases and the J gene lost 1 base, with 9 bases spanning the gap. Germline CDR1 reads MDHEN; CDR2 reads SYDVKM. CDR3 bases: TGTGCCAGCAGTACAGGAGTGTCCTACGAGCAGTACGTC. Its protein product is CASSTGVSYEQYV.

This clonotype occurred many times. This rearrangement joins TRBV28 to TRBJ2-3; 7 bases are a match to TRBD1. Germline V CDR1 and CDR2: MDHEN, SYDVKM. CDR3 length equals 19 residues. Trimming took 4 bases from V and 3 from J; bases not matched to a gene: 19. The CDR3 sequence: CASSYDGVIEGARTDTQYF. The CDR3 DNA reads as TGTGCCAGCAGTTACGATGGGGTAATCGAGGGGGCGCGAACAGATACGCAGTATTTT. Full variable domain (outside the CDR3, taken from reference TRBV28 and TRBJ2-3): DVKVTQSSRYLVKRTGEKVFLECVQDMDHENMFWYRQDPGLGLRLIYFSYDVKMKEKGDIPEGYSVSREKKERFSLILESASTNQTSMYLCASSYDGVIEGARTDTQYFGPGTRLTVL.

This clonotype appeared a few times. This sequence joins TRBV20-1 and TRBJ1-2, with TRBD1 as a possible D gene (5 bases). Germline CDR1 is DFQATT and CDR2 is SNEGSKA (reference sequence). Trimming shortened V by 7 bases and J by 0 bases, and 12 bases separated the two germline ends. The CDR3 runs 13 residues. CDR3 coding DNA: TGCAGTGGGGGACCGTACCCTAACTATGGCTACACCTTC. It specifies CSGGPYPNYGYTF.

The V gene is TRBV6-5, the J gene TRBJ1-5, with unresolved D. V was trimmed by 2 bases and J by 1 base, leaving 9 bases between them. The CDR3 length is 15 residues. The germline V gene encodes CDR1 MNHEY and CDR2 SVGAGI. Written as DNA, the CDR3 is TGTGCCAGCAGTTACCGCTTCAGGAGCAATCAGCCCCAGCATTTT. This encodes CASSYRFRSNQPQHF.

CDR3 nucleotide sequence: TGCAGTGCTAGAGATCAAGGCGGTGAGAGAACTGAAGCTTTCTTT. Its translation: CSARDQGGERTEAFF. The chain has TRBV20-1 and TRBJ1-1; D remains unclear. From germline, CDR1 is DFQATT and CDR2 SNEGSKA (reference sequence). The V end was cut by 0 bases, the J end by 5 bases, with 16 bases between. The CDR3 loop spans 15 amino acids.

The rearrangement links TRBV11-2 to TRBJ1-1, with D unclear. This CDR3 has 15 amino acids. Trimming took 6 bases from V and 2 from J, leaving 16 bases between them. The germline CDR1 and CDR2 sequences are SGHAT and FQNNGV. This chain's CDR3 is CASSAQRYDNTEAFF. CDR3 in DNA: TGTGCCAGCAGTGCACAGCGATACGACAACACTGAAGCTTTCTTT.

A few counts support this clonotype. The genes are TRBV4-3 and TRBJ1-6; 9 nucleotides agree with TRBD1. With 8 bases clipped from V and 5 bases from J, the junction kept 4 bases outside the gene matches. Per germline, CDR1 LGHNA and CDR2 YSLEER. CDR3 size: 14 residues. CDR3 in DNA: TGCGCCAGCGCCAGGACAGGGGATAATTCACCCCTCCACTTT. Amino acids: CASARTGDNSPLHF.